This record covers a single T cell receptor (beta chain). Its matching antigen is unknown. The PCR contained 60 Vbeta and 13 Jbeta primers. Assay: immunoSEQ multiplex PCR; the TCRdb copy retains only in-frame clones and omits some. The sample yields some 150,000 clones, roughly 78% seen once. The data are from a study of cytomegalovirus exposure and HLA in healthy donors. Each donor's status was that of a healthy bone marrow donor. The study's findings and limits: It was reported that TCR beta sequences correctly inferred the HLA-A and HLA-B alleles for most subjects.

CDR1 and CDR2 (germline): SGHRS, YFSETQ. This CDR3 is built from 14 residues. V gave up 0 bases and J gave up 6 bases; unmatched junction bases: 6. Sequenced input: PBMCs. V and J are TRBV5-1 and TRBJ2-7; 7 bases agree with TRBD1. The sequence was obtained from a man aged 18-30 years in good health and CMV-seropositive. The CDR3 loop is CASSLGRGGSEQYF. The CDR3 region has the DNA TGCGCCAGCAGCTTGGGGCGAGGGGGCTCCGAGCAGTACTTC. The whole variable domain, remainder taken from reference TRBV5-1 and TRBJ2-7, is KAGVTQTPRYLIKTRGQQVTLSCSPISGHRSVSWYQQTPGQGLQFLFEYFSETQRNKGNFPGRFSGRQFSNSRSEMNVSTLELGDSALYLCASSLGRGGSEQYFGPGTRLTVT.